These 2 T cell receptor beta chains came from one sample sequenced in a study of blood T cell repertoires in COVID-19. Method: immunoSEQ multiplex PCR; TCRdb's copy keeps in-frame clones and lacks some. This table has 250,000 to 300,000 clones, 88% appearing once. Material: peripheral blood. These receptors all come from a woman aged 40 to 50 who had recovered from COVID-19.

The chain joins TRBV7-9 to TRBJ1-2, with D hard to call. V was shortened by 5 bases and J by 0 bases, with 10 bases between the two germline ends. Germline values: CDR1 SEHNR, CDR2 FQNEAQ (reference sequence). The CDR3 runs to 14 residues. In nucleotides, the CDR3 is TGTGCCAGCAGCCCACCAGTGACTAACTATGGCTACACCTTC. Translated, it gives CASSPPVTNYGYTF. Looking up the rest from reference TRBV7-9 and TRBJ1-2 gives the full variable domain: DTGVSQNPRHKITKRGQNVTFRCDPISEHNRLYWYRQTLGQGPEFLTYFQNEAQLEKSRLLSDRFSAERPKGSFSTLEIQRTEQGDSAMYLCASSPPVTNYGYTFGSGTRLTVV.

The genes are TRBV19 and TRBJ2-7; D is ambiguous. The germline CDR1 and CDR2 sequences are LNHDA and SQIVND (reference sequence). V was clipped by 4 bases and J by 6 bases, with 19 bases between them. CDR3 size: 15 residues. The CDR3: CASSNIDTPRVEQYF. CDR3 bases: TGTGCCAGTAGTAACATCGACACCCCCCGTGTCGAGCAGTACTTC.